The rows below give T cell receptor beta chains drawn from one sample of a study of early T cells in non-severe SARS-CoV-2 infection. TCRdb reprocessed the 5' RACE reads with MiXCR, giving one entry per CDR3 protein. The sample lists more than 95,000 distinct CDR3 sequences; 15% to 20% were seen once. Sequences were obtained from whole blood. The receptor source for this set is an adult who was a healthcare worker with PCR-confirmed SARS-CoV-2 infection or an uninfected control (not recorded which). The CDR3 runs from the conserved cysteine through the conserved F or W. D genes are given only for firm matches. Clone size is given for some rows only: seen once, a few or many times, or a class if the clone is expanded.

v_call	j_call	clone_size	d_call	cdr3_aa	cdr3_nt
TRBV20-1	TRBJ1-2	.	TRBD1	CSATDRGVVYGYTF	TGCAGTGCTACGGACAGGGGGGTCGTCTATGGCTACACCTTC
TRBV5-1	TRBJ2-3	many	TRBD2	CASSYRTSGADTQYF	TGCGCCAGCAGCTACAGGACTAGCGGAGCCGATACGCAGTATTTT
TRBV5-1	TRBJ2-2	few	TRBD1	CASKQGSGELFF	TGCGCCAGCAAACAGGGGTCCGGGGAGCTGTTTTTT
TRBV28	TRBJ2-1	once	.	CASSRKSGYNEQFF	TGTGCCAGCAGCCGTAAGTCGGGATACAATGAGCAGTTCTTC
TRBV25-1	TRBJ2-1	few	.	CARGKRTSLCNEQFF	TGTGCCAGGGGGAAACGGACCAGCCTCTGCAATGAGCAGTTCTTC
TRBV7-2	TRBJ1-4	few	.	CASSQALDGEKLFF	TGTGCCAGCAGCCAGGCCCTTGATGGTGAAAAACTGTTTTTT
TRBV28	TRBJ1-2	.	.	CASRRRPLSYTF	TGTGCCAGCAGGAGGAGACCGCTAAGCTACACCTTC
TRBV10-2	TRBJ2-1	.	TRBD1	CASNYDRASYNEQFF	TGCGCCAGCAACTACGACAGGGCTAGCTACAATGAGCAGTTCTTC
TRBV29-1	TRBJ1-3	once	.	CSVETGSGNTIYF	TGCAGCGTTGAAACGGGTTCTGGAAACACCATATATTTT
TRBV28	TRBJ2-6	.	.	CASSLGELSGANVLTF	TGTGCCAGCAGTTTAGGGGAGCTCTCTGGGGCCAACGTCCTGACTTTC
TRBV6-5	TRBJ1-3	.	.	CASSYTGSQAGNTIYF	TGTGCCAGCAGTTACACCGGCAGTCAGGCTGGAAACACCATATATTTT
TRBV13	TRBJ2-1	.	.	CASSPRGASYNEQFF	TGTGCCAGCAGCCCCCGGGGTGCCTCCTACAATGAGCAGTTCTTC
TRBV19	TRBJ1-6	few	.	CASSQFRDQLSPLHF	TGTGCCAGTTCCCAATTCAGGGACCAGCTTTCACCCCTCCACTTT
TRBV28	TRBJ2-3	.	TRBD2	CASSLLAGVPDTQYF	TGTGCCAGCAGTTTGCTAGCGGGAGTCCCAGATACGCAGTATTTT
TRBV29-1	TRBJ1-2	few	.	CSVSRGDYGYTF	TGCAGCGTCTCAAGGGGCGACTATGGCTACACCTTC
TRBV19	TRBJ2-6	few	.	CASSIKGTPGTLSGANVLTF	TGTGCCAGTAGTATAAAAGGGACACCGGGTACCCTCTCTGGGGCCAACGTCCTGACTTTC
TRBV29-1	TRBJ2-2	.	.	CSAIGAAGELFF	TGCAGCGCAATCGGCGCCGCCGGGGAGCTGTTTTTT
TRBV11-2	TRBJ2-5	.	.	CASSPGARGGETQYF	TGTGCCAGCAGCCCCGGAGCGAGGGGTGGCGAGACCCAGTACTTC
TRBV20-1	TRBJ1-5	.	.	CSASGGASNQPQHF	TGCAGTGCTTCGGGGGGTGCTAGCAATCAGCCCCAGCATTTT
TRBV7-9	TRBJ1-2	.	TRBD1	CASSLAGGTGANGYTF	TGTGCCAGCAGCTTAGCTGGTGGGACAGGGGCAAATGGCTACACCTTC
TRBV28	TRBJ1-1	.	.	CASRELNENTEAFF	TGTGCCAGCCGAGAACTGAACGAGAACACTGAAGCTTTCTTT
TRBV28	TRBJ2-7	.	.	CASSASTTYEQYF	TGTGCCAGCAGTGCATCAACAACCTACGAGCAGTACTTC
TRBV20-1	TRBJ1-1	few	TRBD1	CSAFPSDRLNTEAFF	TGCAGTGCTTTCCCTTCGGACAGGCTGAACACTGAAGCTTTCTTT
TRBV3-2	TRBJ2-3	few	.	CASSLKFRRLAGRLAQIRSIF	.
TRBV12-3/TRBV12-4	TRBJ1-2	.	TRBD1	CASSLGQGGSYGYTF	TGTGCCAGCAGTTTGGGACAGGGGGGATCATATGGCTACACCTTC
TRBV20-1	TRBJ2-3	.	.	CSALYRQGLGDTQYF	TGCAGTGCCCTCTACCGGCAGGGGCTTGGAGATACGCAGTATTTT
TRBV5-1	TRBJ2-3	.	TRBD1	CASSFGQAPGTDTQYF	TGCGCCAGCAGCTTCGGACAGGCCCCCGGCACAGATACGCAGTATTTT
TRBV11-2	TRBJ1-1	.	.	CASNIQGNTEAFF	TGTGCCAGCAACATACAGGGGAACACTGAAGCTTTCTTT
TRBV18	TRBJ1-3	.	.	CASSLQAMDGNTIYF	TGTGCCAGCTCACTCCAGGCAATGGATGGAAACACCATATATTTT
TRBV2	TRBJ2-7	many	.	CASRQGAGEQYF	TGTGCCAGCAGACAAGGGGCGGGTGAGCAGTACTTC
TRBV30	TRBJ2-5	few	.	CAWSQRFGETQYF	TGTGCCTGGAGTCAACGTTTCGGAGAGACCCAGTACTTC
TRBV5-4	TRBJ1-2	.	TRBD1	CASSWGQGSYGYTF	TGTGCCAGCAGCTGGGGACAGGGAAGCTATGGCTACACCTTC
TRBV7-9	TRBJ2-1	.	.	CASSLMLAEQFF	TGTGCCAGCAGCTTAATGCTAGCTGAGCAGTTCTTC
TRBV9	TRBJ1-1	.	.	CASKRDSLNTEAFF	TGTGCCAGCAAGCGGGATTCCTTGAACACTGAAGCTTTCTTT
TRBV12-3/TRBV12-4	TRBJ1-1	few	.	CASSLYSLNTEAFF	TGTGCCAGCAGTTTGTACTCGCTGAACACTGAAGCTTTCTTT
TRBV7-6	TRBJ2-2	.	.	CASSLDPTGRTGELFF	TGTGCCAGCAGCTTAGACCCCACAGGGCGGACCGGGGAGCTGTTTTTT
TRBV19	TRBJ2-6	few	TRBD2	CASSSLAGPTSGANVLTF	TGTGCCAGTAGTTCCTTAGCGGGACCGACCTCTGGGGCCAACGTCCTGACTTTC
TRBV28	TRBJ2-5	once	.	CASRSIETQYF	TGTGCCAGCCGCTCTATTGAGACCCAGTACTTC
TRBV30	TRBJ2-7	.	TRBD2	CAWSVGGGPYEQYF	TGTGCCTGGAGTGTCGGGGGAGGGCCTTACGAGCAGTACTTC
TRBV7-2	TRBJ2-7	few	.	CASSLVSGAGEQYF	TGTGCCAGCAGCTTAGTCTCCGGGGCTGGCGAGCAGTACTTC
TRBV7-2	TRBJ1-3	few	.	CASSSGGGNTIYF	TGTGCCAGCAGTTCTGGGGGCGGAAACACCATATATTTT
TRBV27	TRBJ1-2	many	.	CASKPTPQRESYTF	TGTGCCAGCAAACCTACCCCGCAGCGGGAAAGCTACACCTTC
TRBV28	TRBJ2-7	few	.	CASSLLKRVSSYEQYF	TGTGCCAGCAGTTTACTGAAGCGGGTGAGCTCCTACGAGCAGTACTTC
TRBV27	TRBJ1-6	few	.	CASSLYRGTYNSPLHF	TGTGCCAGCAGTTTATATCGGGGTACCTATAATTCACCCCTCCACTTT
TRBV11-2	TRBJ2-6	few	TRBD1	CASSSRTGSGANVLTF	TGTGCCAGCAGCTCGAGGACAGGCTCTGGGGCCAACGTCCTGACTTTC
TRBV6-2/TRBV6-3	TRBJ1-5	medium-sized	.	CASSRQDNQPQHF	TGTGCCAGCTCTCGACAGGACAATCAGCCCCAGCATTTT